The source of this TCR beta chain is a study of identical twins. TCRdb re-called the 5' RACE reads with MiXCR, one entry per CDR3 protein. The table records about 660,000 distinct CDR3 sequences, more than 6.5% of them present only once. With respect to this clonotype: Its matching antigen is unknown.

The study's findings and limits: Shared out-of-frame alpha sequences (those common to twins) showed excess low generation probability.

The donor group consisted entirely of healthy Caucasians. Germline V gene sequence: CDR1 MNHEY, CDR2 SMNVEV (reference sequence). This CDR3 spans 14 amino acids. Trimming cost V 7 bases and J 5 bases; bases outside gene matches: 6. These same data were also listed under a study on yellow fever vaccine responses in identical twins. That investigation notes: Twins reportedly appeared to share part of their vaccine T cell response while keeping part individual.

This receptor was taken from a woman between 18 and 29 years old in good health. The chain links TRBV27 to TRBJ2-5; the match to TRBD2 covers 11 bases. Material: PBMCs. CDR3 region: CASKGLAATETQYF. In DNA, the CDR3 is TGTGCCAGCAAGGGACTAGCGGCGACGGAGACCCAGTACTTC.